The 8 T cell receptor beta chains below come from one sample, sequenced in a study of PD-L1 blockade in urothelial cancer. Time point indicated: pretreatment peripheral blood. Sequencing was performed with immunoSEQ multiplex PCR; in TCRdb, only in-frame clones are kept and a portion is missing. The data contain more than 55,000 clones, roughly 77% of them singletons. The source was PBMCs, collected around atezolizumab (anti-PD-L1) treatment. The origin of the receptors is a man aged 65 to 79 with urothelial cancer.

The V call is TRBV18, the J call TRBJ2-1, with TRBD1 identical over 9 bases. V dropped 6 bases and J dropped 7; count of bases not matched to a gene: 7. Germline V lookup: CDR1 KGHSH, CDR2 LQKENI. This CDR3 is built from 14 residues. CDR3 nucleotide sequence: TGTGCCAGCTCCCGTGGACAGGGGTTAAATGAGCAGTTCTTC. Translated, it gives CASSRGQGLNEQFF.

V gene TRBV5-4 combines with J gene TRBJ2-3, with a possible D match to TRBD1 (6 bases). V shed 4 bases and J shed 4 bases, with 13 bases lying between them. CDR3 length: 14 amino acids. The germline CDR1 and CDR2 sequences are SGHNT and YYREEE (reference sequence). As DNA, the CDR3 is TGTGCCAGCAGCACACAACAGGGATCAGATACGCAGTATTTT. Its translation: CASSTQQGSDTQYF.

The V call is TRBV7-9, the J call TRBJ2-1, with D perhaps TRBD2 (5 bases). Germline CDR1 SEHNR, CDR2 FQNEAQ (reference sequence). The V gene lost 7 bases and the J gene lost 7 bases, with 11 bases spanning the gap. The CDR3 spans 12 residues. The CDR3 here is CASISGNNEQFF. The CDR3 DNA reads as TGTGCCAGCATAAGCGGTAATAATGAGCAGTTCTTC.

This rearrangement joins TRBV5-3 to TRBJ1-2; 8 bases fit TRBD1. TRBV5-3 is known as an ORF, though its function is uncertain. The CDR3 contains 15 residues. V shed 5 bases, J shed 0 bases, and the junction held 6 bases outside the gene matches. CDR3 DNA: TGTGCCAGAAGAAACACAGGGGGAGCTAACTATGGCTACACCTTC. Amino acids: CARRNTGGANYGYTF.

The V and J genes are TRBV19 and TRBJ2-1; 7 bases are a match to TRBD2. This CDR3 has 15 residues. The V gene's germline CDR1 is LNHDA and CDR2 SQIVND (reference sequence). Unmatched junction bases numbered 12, after V lost 5 bases and J lost 8 bases. CDR3 nucleotide sequence: TGTGCCAGTAGTCCCTGGGCAACACGGGGGGATGAGCAGTTCTTC. Amino acid sequence: CASSPWATRGDEQFF.

This chain connects TRBV19 to TRBJ1-3; D not certain. V gave up 6 bases and J gave up 0 bases, with 9 bases separating them. The germline CDR1 and CDR2 sequences are LNHDA and SQIVND (reference sequence). This CDR3 comprises 14 residues. The CDR3 sequence is CASRHAVSGNTIYF. CDR3 nucleotides: TGTGCCAGTAGACATGCCGTCTCTGGAAACACCATATATTTT.

The V gene is TRBV28, the J gene TRBJ2-1; tentatively, D is TRBD2 (6 bases). Germline V CDR1 and CDR2: MDHEN, SYDVKM. The length of the CDR3 is 13 residues. With 3 bases removed from V and 4 bases from J, the gap between germline ends came to 7 bases. The CDR3 here is CASSFGTYNEQFF. The CDR3, as DNA: TGTGCCAGCAGTTTTGGGACTTACAATGAGCAGTTCTTC. Using reference TRBV28 and TRBJ2-1 for the parts outside the CDR3, the full variable domain is DVKVTQSSRYLVKRTGEKVFLECVQDMDHENMFWYRQDPGLGLRLIYFSYDVKMKEKGDIPEGYSVSREKKERFSLILESASTNQTSMYLCASSFGTYNEQFFGPGTRLTVL.

This chain connects TRBV6-6 to TRBJ2-1; 8 bases are a match to TRBD2. The CDR3 consists of 13 residues. The junction had 1 base not matched to a gene; V was cut back by 0 bases and J by 9 bases. Germline lookup yields CDR1 MNHNY and CDR2 SVGAGI (reference sequence). The CDR3 sequence is CASSYSGGGEQFF. The DNA for the CDR3 is TGTGCCAGCAGTTACTCCGGGGGGGGTGAGCAGTTCTTC.